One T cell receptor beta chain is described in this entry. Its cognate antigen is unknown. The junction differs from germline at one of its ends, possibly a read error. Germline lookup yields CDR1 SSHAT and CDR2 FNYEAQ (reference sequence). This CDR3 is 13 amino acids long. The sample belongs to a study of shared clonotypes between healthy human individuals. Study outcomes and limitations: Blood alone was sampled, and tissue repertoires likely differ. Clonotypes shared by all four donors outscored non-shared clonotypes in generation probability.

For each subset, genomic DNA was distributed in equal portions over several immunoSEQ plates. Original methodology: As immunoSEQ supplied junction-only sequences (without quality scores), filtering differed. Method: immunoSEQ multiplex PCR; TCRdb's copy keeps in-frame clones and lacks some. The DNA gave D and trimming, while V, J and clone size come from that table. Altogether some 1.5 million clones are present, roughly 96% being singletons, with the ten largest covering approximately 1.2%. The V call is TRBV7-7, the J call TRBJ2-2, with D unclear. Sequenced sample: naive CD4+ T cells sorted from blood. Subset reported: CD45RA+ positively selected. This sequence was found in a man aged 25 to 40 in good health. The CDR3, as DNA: TGTGCTAGCAGAAGTTCGAACACCGGGGAGCTGTTTTTT. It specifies CASRSSNTGELFF. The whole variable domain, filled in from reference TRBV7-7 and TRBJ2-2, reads GAGVSQSPRYKVTKRGQDVTLRCDPISSHATLYWYQQALGQGPEFLTYFNYEAQPDKSGLPSDRFSAERPEGSISTLTIQRTEQRDSAMYRCASRSSNTGELFFGEGSRLTVL.